The rows below give T cell receptor beta chains drawn from one sample of a study of blood T cells in healthy people across ages. MiXCR, run by TCRdb on the 5' RACE reads, gives a single entry per CDR3 protein. The table has about 1.4 million distinct CDR3 sequences, 55% to 75% seen once. Sequencing input: blood. The receptors originated from a young man in good health. CDR3s include the opening cysteine and the closing phenylalanine or tryptophan. Fields, in order: V gene, J gene, D gene, clone size, CDR3 DNA, CDR3 protein. The D gene is left open where the match is weak. Clone size appears in some rows only: once, few, many, or a class for an expanded clone.

TRBV2	TRBJ2-5	.	few	TGTGCCAGCAGTGAAGCAGGGGGTGAGGGAGAGACCCAGTACTTC	CASSEAGGEGETQYF
TRBV20-1	TRBJ2-4	.	.	TGCAGTGCCCTAGGAGGAAACATTCAGTACTTC	CSALGGNIQYF
TRBV7-8	TRBJ1-5	.	many	TGTGCCAGCAGCTTAAAACCGTGGGGGAGTAATAGCAATCAGCCCCAGCATTTT	CASSLKPWGSNSNQPQHF
TRBV27	TRBJ2-7	TRBD1	.	TGTGCCAGCAGCCCTACCACAGGGGTCTCCTACGAGCAGTACTTC	CASSPTTGVSYEQYF
TRBV6-1	TRBJ1-4	.	.	TGTGCCAGCAGGCTAGACAGGTCCAAACATGAAAAACTGTTTTTT	CASRLDRSKHEKLFF
TRBV4-2	TRBJ2-2	TRBD2	.	TGTGCCAGCAGCCAAGTGAGACTAGCGGGGGGCGGGTACACCGGGGAGCTGTTTTTT	CASSQVRLAGGGYTGELFF
TRBV20-1	TRBJ2-4	.	.	TGCAGTGCAATGAAGGGGAGAAGGGCCAAAAACATTCAGTACTTC	CSAMKGRRAKNIQYF
TRBV7-8	TRBJ2-6	.	.	TGTGCCAGCAGGGACGGAGTCTCTGGGGCCAACGTCCTGACTTTC	CASRDGVSGANVLTF
TRBV13	TRBJ2-7	.	.	TGTGCCAGCAGCTCCCGGGCCCCCCGAGCCTACGAGCAGTACTTC	CASSSRAPRAYEQYF
TRBV20-1	TRBJ2-7	TRBD1	.	TGCAGTGCTTCACAGGGGGCCCTCTCCTACGAGCAGTACTTC	CSASQGALSYEQYF
TRBV7-9	TRBJ2-5	TRBD2	.	TGTGCCAGCAGCTGGTCGACTAGCGGGGGCCCGGTGGATGAGACCCAGTACTTC	CASSWSTSGGPVDETQYF
TRBV5-1	TRBJ2-7	.	.	TGCGCCAGCAGCTTGGGGGCAGGGTACTACGAGCAGTACTTC	CASSLGAGYYEQYF
TRBV6-6	TRBJ1-2	.	.	TGTGCCAGCAGTTCCGGACAGACCTATGGCGACTCCACCTTC	CASSSGQTYGDSTF
TRBV9	TRBJ2-5	TRBD2	.	TGTGCCAGCAGCCAGCAGGGACTAGCGGGTCCCGCGCGTGAGCAGTACTTC	CASSQQGLAGPAREQYF
TRBV18	TRBJ2-4	.	many	TGTGCCAGCAGCCCAGAGGGAGGTAACATTCAGTACTTC	CASSPEGGNIQYF
TRBV6-2/TRBV6-3	TRBJ2-3	.	.	TGTGCCAGCAGTTACTCGAATATAGGGGGATCAGATACGCAGTATTTT	CASSYSNIGGSDTQYF
TRBV6-6	TRBJ1-4	.	.	TGTGCCAGCAGTCACACCCCGAGGGGAGAAAAACTGTTTTTT	CASSHTPRGEKLFF
TRBV5-1	TRBJ2-7	TRBD1	.	TGCGCCAGCAGCTTACTACCGGGACAGGGGGCCGAGCAGTACTTC	CASSLLPGQGAEQYF
TRBV5-1	TRBJ2-7	.	.	TGCGCCAGCAGCCCCCGGGCCTGGTTCTCCTACGAGCAGTACTTC	CASSPRAWFSYEQYF
TRBV7-9	TRBJ2-7	.	.	TGTGCCAGCAGCTTCCCACACAACTACGAGCAGTACTTC	CASSFPHNYEQYF
TRBV10-3	TRBJ2-2	.	.	TGTGCCATCAACAAATTCGAGGACGGCCTGAACACCGGGGAGCTGTTTTTT	CAINKFEDGLNTGELFF
TRBV27	TRBJ2-5	.	few	TGTGCCAGCAGTGTAGACCCTTGGGAGACCCAGTACTTC	CASSVDPWETQYF
TRBV20-1	TRBJ2-5	.	few	TGCAGTGCTAGAGCCCCGAACCAAGAGACCCAGTACTTC	CSARAPNQETQYF
TRBV9	TRBJ1-4	.	.	TGTGCCAGCAGCGCCCATAATGAAAAACTGTTTTTT	CASSAHNEKLFF
TRBV20-1	TRBJ2-7	.	.	TGCAGTGCTAGAGACCCGCGGGGAATGAGCGAGCAGTACTTC	CSARDPRGMSEQYF
TRBV2	TRBJ1-1	.	.	TGTGCCAGCAGTGGACCCATCCCGAACACTGAAGCTTTCTTT	CASSGPIPNTEAFF
TRBV6-4	TRBJ2-1	TRBD2	once	TGTGCCAGCAGTGAACAAGGACTAGCGAATTCGGCTAATGAGCAGTTCTTC	CASSEQGLANSANEQFF
TRBV5-1	TRBJ1-6	.	few	TGCGCCAGCAGCTTCACGACAATCGATTCACCCCTCCACTTT	CASSFTTIDSPLHF
TRBV20-1	TRBJ1-1	.	.	TGCAGTGCTAGAGATCGAACAGCTCCTATGAACACTGAAGCTTTCTTT	CSARDRTAPMNTEAFF
TRBV7-9	TRBJ1-4	.	.	TGTGCCAGCAGCCCTGGTAATGGGGCCAGTGAAAAACTGTTTTTT	CASSPGNGASEKLFF
TRBV9	TRBJ2-3	TRBD2	.	TGTGCCAGCAGCCCCATCCCCCTTCTAGCGGGAAGCACAGATACGCAGTATTTT	CASSPIPLLAGSTDTQYF
TRBV5-1	TRBJ1-2	.	.	TGCGCCAGCAGCTTGGCCGAGGGAGATGGCTACACCTTC	CASSLAEGDGYTF
TRBV7-6	TRBJ2-3	TRBD2	.	TGTGCCAGCAGTTTTCCTGCGGGAGTTTCCAGCACAGATGCGCAGTATTTT	CASSFPAGVSSTDAQYF
TRBV2	TRBJ2-5	.	.	TGTGCCGGCACCTCAAGGAAAGAGACCCAGTACTTC	CAGTSRKETQYF
TRBV10-3	TRBJ2-7	.	.	TGTGCCATCAGTGAGGCTAGCTACGAGCAGTACTTC	CAISEASYEQYF
TRBV3-1	TRBJ2-7	.	.	TGTGCCAGCAGCCAATATAACAGGTTCTACTACGAGCAGTACTTC	CASSQYNRFYYEQYF
TRBV12-3/TRBV12-4	TRBJ1-5	.	.	TGTGCCAGCAGTAATAGCGGGGGATATGATCAGCCCCAGCATTTT	CASSNSGGYDQPQHF